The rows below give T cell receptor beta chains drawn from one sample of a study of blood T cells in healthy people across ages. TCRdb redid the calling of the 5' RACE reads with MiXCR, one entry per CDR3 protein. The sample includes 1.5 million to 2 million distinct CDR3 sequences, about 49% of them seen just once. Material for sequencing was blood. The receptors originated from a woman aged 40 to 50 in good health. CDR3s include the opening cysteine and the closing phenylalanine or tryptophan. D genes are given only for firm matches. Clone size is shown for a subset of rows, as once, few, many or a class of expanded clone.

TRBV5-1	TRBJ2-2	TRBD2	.	TGCGCCAGCAGCTTGATTGGACTAGCGGGGCCGAACACCGGGGAGCTGTTTTTT	CASSLIGLAGPNTGELFF
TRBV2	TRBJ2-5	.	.	TGTGCCAGCAGTGGTTCGTGGGAGACCCAGTACTTC	CASSGSWETQYF
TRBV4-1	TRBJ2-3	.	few	TGCGCCAGCAGCCAAGACGAGTCAGGTCTCGGAGCGGATACGCAGTATTTT	CASSQDESGLGADTQYF
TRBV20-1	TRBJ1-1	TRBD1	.	TGCAGTGCCGAACCAGCCGGGACAGGGGTGGGGAACACTGAAGCTTTCTTT	CSAEPAGTGVGNTEAFF
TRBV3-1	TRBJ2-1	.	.	TGTGCCAGCAGCCGAAACCCCTACAATGAGCAGTTCTTC	CASSRNPYNEQFF
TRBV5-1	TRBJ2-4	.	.	TGCGCCAGCAGCTTGGAGGCCAGAGTAGCCAAAAACATTCAGTACTTC	CASSLEARVAKNIQYF
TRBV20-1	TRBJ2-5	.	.	TGCAGTGCTAGAATAACAGGGTCTGGAGAGACCCAGTACTTC	CSARITGSGETQYF
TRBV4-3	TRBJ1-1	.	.	TGCGCCAGCAGCCAAGATCGCTCGGACACTGAAGCTTTCTTT	CASSQDRSDTEAFF
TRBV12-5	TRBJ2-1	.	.	TGTGCTAGTGGTTCCCAGGTGGATGAGCAGTTCTTC	CASGSQVDEQFF
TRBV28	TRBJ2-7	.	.	TGTGCCAGCAGTCACGGGGGTAACGAGCAGTACTTC	CASSHGGNEQYF
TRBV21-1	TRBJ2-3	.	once	TGTGCCAGCAGCTATTTCCCGGGGTCTAGCACAGATACGCAGTATTTT	CASSYFPGSSTDTQYF
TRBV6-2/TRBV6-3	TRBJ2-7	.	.	TGTGCCAGCAGCCCCAAGCGGCAGCCCTACGAGCAGTACTTC	CASSPKRQPYEQYF
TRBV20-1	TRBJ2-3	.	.	TGCAGTGCTAGAGATCGAATGGGCACAGATACGCAGTATTTT	CSARDRMGTDTQYF
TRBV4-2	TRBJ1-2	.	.	TGTGCCAGCAGCCAAGATCTACGGAGCTATGGCTACACCTTC	CASSQDLRSYGYTF
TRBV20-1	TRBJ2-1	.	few	TGCAGCATTCCGGGCTTGCACCAACTTGGGCCAACTTCACGCTCCTACAATGAGCAGTTCTTC	CSIPGLHQLGPTSRSYNEQFF
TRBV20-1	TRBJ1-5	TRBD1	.	TGCAGTGCTAGAAAGACAGGGGGCAACAATCAGCCCCAGCATTTT	CSARKTGGNNQPQHF
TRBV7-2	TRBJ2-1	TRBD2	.	TGTGCCAGCAGTCCTAGCGGGGGCCACCTAGTGAGCTCCTACAATGAGCAGTTCTTC	CASSPSGGHLVSSYNEQFF
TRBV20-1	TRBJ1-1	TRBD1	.	TGCAGTGCCGGGGACAGCCGGAACACTGAAGCTTTCTTT	CSAGDSRNTEAFF
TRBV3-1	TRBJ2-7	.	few	TGTGCCAGCAGCCAAGTGGGGAGCGCAGGGTCCTCCTACGAGCAGTACTTC	CASSQVGSAGSSYEQYF
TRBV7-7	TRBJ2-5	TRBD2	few	TGTGCTAGCAGCGCACTAGCGGGTGTCGCAGGGACCCAGTACTTC	CASSALAGVAGTQYF
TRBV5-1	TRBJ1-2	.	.	TGCGCCAGCAGTATCGGGACGGATGGCTACACCTTC	CASSIGTDGYTF
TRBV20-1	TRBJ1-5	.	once	TGCAGTGCTAAGGCAGGAGGAGAGCCCCAGCATTTT	CSAKAGGEPQHF
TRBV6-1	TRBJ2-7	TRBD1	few	TGTGCCAGCAGTGAACCGGGACAGAACTACGAGCAGTACTTC	CASSEPGQNYEQYF
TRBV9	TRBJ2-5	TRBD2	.	TGTGCCAGCAGCGTAGGTTCTTGGGCTAGCGGGGGGGAAGAGACCCAGTACTTC	CASSVGSWASGGEETQYF
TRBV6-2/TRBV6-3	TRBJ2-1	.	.	TGTGCCAGCAGTGACACCGGACACCACAATGAGCAGTTCTTC	CASSDTGHHNEQFF
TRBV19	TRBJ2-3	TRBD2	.	TGTGCCAGTAGCGGGACTACGGCAGATACGCAGTATTTT	CASSGTTADTQYF
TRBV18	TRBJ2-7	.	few	TGTGCCAGCTCACCACCCGACAACTACGAGCAGTACTTC	CASSPPDNYEQYF
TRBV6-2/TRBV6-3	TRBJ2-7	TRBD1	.	TGTGCCAGCAGTAACGCGGACAGGCGGGTTGTCTACGAGCAGTACTTC	CASSNADRRVVYEQYF
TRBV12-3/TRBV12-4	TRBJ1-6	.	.	TGTGCCAGCAGACCACAGGGTTTTGGTTCACCCCTCCACTTT	CASRPQGFGSPLHF
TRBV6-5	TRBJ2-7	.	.	TGTGCCAGCAGTTACACGGCAGGGACCTACGAGCAGTACTTC	CASSYTAGTYEQYF
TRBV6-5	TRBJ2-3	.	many	TGTGCCAGCAGCCAGGGTTCGAATACGCAGTATTTT	CASSQGSNTQYF
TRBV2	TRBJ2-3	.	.	TGTGCCAGCAGTGATGCCCCAGGGAGCGACACGCAGTATTTT	CASSDAPGSDTQYF
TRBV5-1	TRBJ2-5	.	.	TGCGCCAGCAGCTTGGGGGTGGGACCTTCAGAGACCCAGTACTTC	CASSLGVGPSETQYF
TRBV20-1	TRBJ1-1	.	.	TGCAGTGCTAGTGAGGGACTGTTGGGAGCTTTCTTT	CSASEGLLGAFF
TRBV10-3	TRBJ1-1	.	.	TGTGCCATCAGTGATTTAGGAGAAGCTTTCTTT	CAISDLGEAFF
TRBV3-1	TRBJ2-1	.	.	TGTGCCAGCAGCCGCCAAGGACTACCTACCTCCTACCATGAGCAGTTCTTC	CASSRQGLPTSYHEQFF
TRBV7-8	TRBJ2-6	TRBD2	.	TGTGCCAGCAAGCTTACGGGGGGGGTTGGGGCCAACGTCCTGACTTTC	CASKLTGGVGANVLTF
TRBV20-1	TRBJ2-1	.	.	TGCAGTGCTATTGGACCTTACAAGGAGCAGTTCTTC	CSAIGPYKEQFF
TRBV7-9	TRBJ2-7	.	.	TGTGCCAGCGCACAGCGGTCGAGAGACGAGCAGTACTTC	CASAQRSRDEQYF
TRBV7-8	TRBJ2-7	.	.	TGTGCCAGCAGCTTAAGCGCGGTTCAGCAGTACTTC	CASSLSAVQQYF
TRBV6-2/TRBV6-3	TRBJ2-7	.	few	TGTGCCAGCAGTTATCTTCGGGGTCCCTACGAGCAGTACTTC	CASSYLRGPYEQYF
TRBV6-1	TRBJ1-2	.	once	TGTGCCAGCACTTTAAGGACAAACTTTAACTATGGCTACACCTTC	CASTLRTNFNYGYTF
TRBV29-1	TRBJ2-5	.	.	TGCAGCGTCCCGGAAGACGGGACCCAGTACTTC	CSVPEDGTQYF
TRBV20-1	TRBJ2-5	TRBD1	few	TGCAGTGCTTACGACCGGGACAGGGGGACCCGGCAAGAGACCCAGTACTTC	CSAYDRDRGTRQETQYF
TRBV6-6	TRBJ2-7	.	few	TGTGCCAGCAGTTACTCCCCGTATGGGTACGAGCAGTACTTC	CASSYSPYGYEQYF
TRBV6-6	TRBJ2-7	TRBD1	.	TGTGCCGGCAGAGTACAGGGGACAAAGTCCTACGAGCAGTACTTC	CAGRVQGTKSYEQYF
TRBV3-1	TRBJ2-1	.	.	TGTGCCAGCAGCCAAGATACTGAGGGGCTCAATGAGCAGTTCTTC	CASSQDTEGLNEQFF
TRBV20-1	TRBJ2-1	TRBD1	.	TGCAGTGCAGAGGACAGGGCATCCTACAATGAGCAGTTCTTC	CSAEDRASYNEQFF
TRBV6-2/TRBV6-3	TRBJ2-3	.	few	TGTGCCAGCAGTGACCGGGACTCCACTCTCACAGATACGCAGTATTTT	CASSDRDSTLTDTQYF
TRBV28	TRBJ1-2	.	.	TGTGCCAGCAGTTCCCTGGGGGGAGTTGGTGGCTACACCTTC	CASSSLGGVGGYTF
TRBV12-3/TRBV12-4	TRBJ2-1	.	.	TGTGCCAGCAGTTTAGGCCCCAGGGGGGGGGGTCTTGAGCAGTTCTTC	CASSLGPRGGGLEQFF
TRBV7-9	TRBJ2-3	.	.	TGTGCCAGCAGCTTAGAAGCCTGGGGGGATACGCAGTATTTT	CASSLEAWGDTQYF
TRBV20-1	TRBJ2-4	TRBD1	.	TGCAGTGCTAGGGTGGCAGGGGGAGCCAAAAACATTCAGTACTTC	CSARVAGGAKNIQYF
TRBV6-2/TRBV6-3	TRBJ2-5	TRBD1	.	TGTGCCAGCAGATCCGGGACAGGGAGGGGAAAGACCCAGTACTTC	CASRSGTGRGKTQYF
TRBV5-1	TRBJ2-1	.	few	TGCGCCAGCAGCCCTGCCCCGGCAGACTACAATGAGCAGTTCTTC	CASSPAPADYNEQFF
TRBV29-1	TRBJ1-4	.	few	TGTAGCGTTGAAGGGGGAGGTAATGAAAAACTGTTTTTT	CSVEGGGNEKLFF
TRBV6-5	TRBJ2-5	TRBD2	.	TGTGCCAGCAGTTCGACTAGCGGGGTAGAGACCCAGTACTTC	CASSSTSGVETQYF
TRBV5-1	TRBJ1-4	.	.	TGCGCCAGCAGCTTGTTTCCTGGGACAACTAATGAAAAACTGTTTTTT	CASSLFPGTTNEKLFF
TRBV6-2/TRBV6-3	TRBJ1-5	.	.	TGTGCCAGCAGTTACGGGAGGGAAGGACAGCCCCAGCATTTT	CASSYGREGQPQHF